This TCR beta chain is from a study of shared clonotypes between healthy human individuals. Findings and caveats of the study: The naive CD4 repertoires of four donors were compared, and roughly 5.1% of clonotypes were shared.

This table comes from immunoSEQ multiplex PCR, and its TCRdb copy is limited to in-frame clones, with some not included. The sample consists of 2,500,000 or so clones, around nine tenths of them appearing once. Note on this clone: Its antigen is undetermined.

The germline V gene encodes CDR1 GTSNPN and CDR2 SVGIG (reference sequence). J gave up 10 bases and V 5 bases, and 9 bases lay outside the gene matches. This CDR3 is built from 12 residues. Material: naive CD4+ T cells sorted from blood. Subset denoted: CD45RA+ positively selected. This receptor was obtained from a man younger than 30 in good health. The V and J genes are TRBV30 and TRBJ1-1, with 8 bases aligning to TRBD1. CDR3: CAWSTGAKVAFF. DNA for the CDR3: TGTGCCTGGTCGACAGGGGCGAAGGTAGCTTTCTTT.